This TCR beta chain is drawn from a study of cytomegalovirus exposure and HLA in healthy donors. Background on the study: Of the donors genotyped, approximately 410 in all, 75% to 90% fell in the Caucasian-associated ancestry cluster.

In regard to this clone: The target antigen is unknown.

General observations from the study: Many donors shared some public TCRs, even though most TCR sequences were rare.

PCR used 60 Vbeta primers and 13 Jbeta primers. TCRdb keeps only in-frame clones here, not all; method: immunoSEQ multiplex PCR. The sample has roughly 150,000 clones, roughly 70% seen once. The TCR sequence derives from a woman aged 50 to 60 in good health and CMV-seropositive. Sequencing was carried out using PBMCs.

The CDR3: CASSLGPGTGGNLEGYTF. The CDR3 DNA reads TGCGCCAGCAGCTTGGGACCCGGGACAGGGGGCAATCTGGAGGGCTACACCTTC. V gene TRBV5-1 combines with J gene TRBJ1-2; 12 bases match TRBD1. The length of the CDR3 is 18 residues. CDR1 and CDR2 (germline): SGHRS, YFSETQ. The trim removed 0 bases at V and 8 bases at J, leaving 14 bases unmatched.